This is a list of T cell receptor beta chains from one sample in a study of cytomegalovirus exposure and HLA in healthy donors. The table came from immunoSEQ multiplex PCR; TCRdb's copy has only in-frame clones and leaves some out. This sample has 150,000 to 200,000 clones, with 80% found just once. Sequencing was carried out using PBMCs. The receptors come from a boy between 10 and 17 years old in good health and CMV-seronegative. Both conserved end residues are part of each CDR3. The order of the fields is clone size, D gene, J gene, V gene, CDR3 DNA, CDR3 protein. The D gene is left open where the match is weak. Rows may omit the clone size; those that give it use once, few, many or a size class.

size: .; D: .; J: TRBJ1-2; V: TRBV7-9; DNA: TGTGCCGGCGGGGAGAGCTACACCTTC; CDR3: CAGGESYTF
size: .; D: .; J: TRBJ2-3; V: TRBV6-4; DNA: TGTGCCAGCAGCCTCGAGCTGGGCGGGGGCACAGATACGCAGTATTTT; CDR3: CASSLELGGGTDTQYF
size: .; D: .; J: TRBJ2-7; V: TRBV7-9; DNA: TGTGCCAGCAGCTTAGCGGCGGATTCCTACGAGCAGTACTTC; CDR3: CASSLAADSYEQYF
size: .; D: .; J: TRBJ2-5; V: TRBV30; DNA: TGTGCCTGGAGCGGGGAGACCCAGTACTTC; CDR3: CAWSGETQYF
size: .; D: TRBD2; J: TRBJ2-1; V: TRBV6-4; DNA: TGTGCCAGCAGTGACTCGGGGACTAGCGGCCCCAATGAGCAGTTCTTC; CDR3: CASSDSGTSGPNEQFF
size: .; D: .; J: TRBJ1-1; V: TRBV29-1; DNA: TGCAGCGTTGAGGTAGGGGAGGAATGGATCACTGAAGCTTTCTTT; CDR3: CSVEVGEEWITEAFF
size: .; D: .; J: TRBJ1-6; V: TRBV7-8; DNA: TGTGCCAGCAGCCCCGAGGCATCACCCCTCCACTTT; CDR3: CASSPEASPLHF
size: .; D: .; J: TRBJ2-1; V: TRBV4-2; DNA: TGTGCCAGCAGCCAGGTCGGTATGGTCCCTGAGCAGTTCTTC; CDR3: CASSQVGMVPEQFF
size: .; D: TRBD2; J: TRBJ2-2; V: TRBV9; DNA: TGTGCCAGCAGCCCATGGGCGGGGGAGAACACCGGGGAGCTGTTTTTT; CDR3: CASSPWAGENTGELFF
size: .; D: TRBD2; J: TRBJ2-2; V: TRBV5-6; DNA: TGTGCCAGCAGCAGACTTAGCGGGGGGAGGACCGGGGAGCTGTTTTTT; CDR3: CASSRLSGGRTGELFF
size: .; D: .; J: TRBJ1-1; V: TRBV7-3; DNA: TGTGCCAGCAGCTTAACGTCTCGAGGGAACACTGAAGCTTTCTTT; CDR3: CASSLTSRGNTEAFF
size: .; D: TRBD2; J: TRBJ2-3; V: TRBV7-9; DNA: TGTGCCAGCAGCTGGACTAGCGGTAGCACAGATACGCAGTATTTT; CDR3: CASSWTSGSTDTQYF
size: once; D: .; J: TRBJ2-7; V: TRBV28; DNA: TGTGCCAGCAGTTCCCAAACAGCCACCTACGAGCAGTACTTC; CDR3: CASSSQTATYEQYF
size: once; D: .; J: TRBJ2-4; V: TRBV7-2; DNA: TGTGCCAGCAGCTCGGGACACTTAGCCAAAAACATTCAGTACTTC; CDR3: CASSSGHLAKNIQYF
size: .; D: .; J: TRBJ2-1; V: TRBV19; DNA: TGTGCCAGTACTTCGAACTCCCAACCCAATGAGCAGTTCTTC; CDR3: CASTSNSQPNEQFF
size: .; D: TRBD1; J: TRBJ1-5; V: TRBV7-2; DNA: TGTGCCAGCAGCTTAAAGGGGGCGCCCAATCAGCCCCAGCATTTT; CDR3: CASSLKGAPNQPQHF
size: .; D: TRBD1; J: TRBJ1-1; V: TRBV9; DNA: TGTGCCAGCAGCCTTAATCCGACAGGGGGATGGGGGGAAGCTTTCTTT; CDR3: CASSLNPTGGWGEAFF
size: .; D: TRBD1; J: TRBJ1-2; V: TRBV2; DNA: TGTGCCAGCAGAACCTTAGAGGGGGCAGTTTACACCTTC; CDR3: CASRTLEGAVYTF
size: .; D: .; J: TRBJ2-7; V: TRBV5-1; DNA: TGCGCCAGCAGAGGTCAGGGGATGTGGATCGACGAGCAGTACTTC; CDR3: CASRGQGMWIDEQYF
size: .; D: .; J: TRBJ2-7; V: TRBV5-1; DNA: TGCGCCAGCAGCTTTGGGGAGAGTGGGTCCTACGAGCAGTACTTC; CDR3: CASSFGESGSYEQYF
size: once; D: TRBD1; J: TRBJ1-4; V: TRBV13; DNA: TGTGCCAGCAGCCTGGGACAGGGTAAGGAAAAACTGTTTTTT; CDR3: CASSLGQGKEKLFF
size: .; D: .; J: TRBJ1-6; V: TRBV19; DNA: TGTGCCAGTAGTGCCCCCCGGACAGACGTATCTAGTTCACCCCTCCACTTT; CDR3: CASSAPRTDVSSSPLHF
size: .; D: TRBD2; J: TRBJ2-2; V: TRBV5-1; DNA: TGCGCCAGCAGCCCCCTAGCGGGGGTCGCCGGGGAGCTGTTTTTT; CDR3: CASSPLAGVAGELFF
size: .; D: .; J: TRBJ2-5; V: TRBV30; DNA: TGTGCCTGGAGTGAGAGGGTTGGAGAGACCCAGTACTTC; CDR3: CAWSERVGETQYF
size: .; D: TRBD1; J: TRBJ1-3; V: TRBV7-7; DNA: TGTGCTAGCAGCTTAGGCCAGGACAGGCGGCCTGGAAACACCATATATTTT; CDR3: CASSLGQDRRPGNTIYF
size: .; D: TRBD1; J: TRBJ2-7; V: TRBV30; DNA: TGTGCCTGGAGCGTCCGTGGGACAGGGCTTTACGAGCAGTACTTC; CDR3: CAWSVRGTGLYEQYF
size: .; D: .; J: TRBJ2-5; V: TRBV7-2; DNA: TGTGCCAGCAGCTTAGATTCAGGGTTGGAGACCCAGTACTTC; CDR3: CASSLDSGLETQYF
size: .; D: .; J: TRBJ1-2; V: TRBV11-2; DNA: TGTGCCAGCAGCTTAGACACAGGGTCTCACTATGGCTACACCTTC; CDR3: CASSLDTGSHYGYTF
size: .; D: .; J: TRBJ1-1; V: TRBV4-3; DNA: TGCGCCAGCAGCCAAGATCTGAGGGCTGAAGCTTTCTTT; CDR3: CASSQDLRAEAFF
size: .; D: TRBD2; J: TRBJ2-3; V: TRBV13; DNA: TGTGCCAGCAGCTTATTCGGGACTAGCGGGAGATGGGGCACAGATACGCAGTATTTT; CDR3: CASSLFGTSGRWGTDTQYF
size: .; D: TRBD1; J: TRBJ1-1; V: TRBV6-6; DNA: TGTGCCAGCAGTTTACCCCGGGACAGCACTGAAGCTTTCTTT; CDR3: CASSLPRDSTEAFF
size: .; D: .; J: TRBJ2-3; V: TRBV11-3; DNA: TGTGCCAGCAGCACGCTGTTCGGTTTTGGCACAGATACGCAGTATTTT; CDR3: CASSTLFGFGTDTQYF
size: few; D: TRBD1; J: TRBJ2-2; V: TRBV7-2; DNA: TGTGCCAGCAGCTTAGCGCTTAGGACAGGGGAGAACACCGGGGAGCTGTTTTTT; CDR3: CASSLALRTGENTGELFF
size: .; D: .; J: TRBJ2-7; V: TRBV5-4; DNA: TGTGCCAGCAGCTCCCGACGTCGTCTAGTCCTAAACGAGCAGTACTTC; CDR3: CASSSRRRLVLNEQYF
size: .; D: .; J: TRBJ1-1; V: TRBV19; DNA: TGTGCCAGTAGCGCAACAGGGAACACTGAAGCTTTCTTT; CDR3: CASSATGNTEAFF
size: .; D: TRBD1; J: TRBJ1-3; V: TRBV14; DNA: TGTGCCAGCAGCCCGCAGCACGACAGGGGCCCTATCTCTGGAAACACCATATATTTT; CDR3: CASSPQHDRGPISGNTIYF
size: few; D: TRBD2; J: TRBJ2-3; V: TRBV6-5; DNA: TGTGCCAGCAGTTACCAACTAGCGGGAGGAGCAGATACGCAGTATTTT; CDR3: CASSYQLAGGADTQYF
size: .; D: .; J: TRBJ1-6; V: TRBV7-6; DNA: TGTGCCAGCAGCCCTGGCTTCTGGACAGATGATTCACCCCTCCACTTT; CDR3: CASSPGFWTDDSPLHF
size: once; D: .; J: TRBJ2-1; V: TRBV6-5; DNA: TGTGCCAGCAGTCCCCACGGCAGGGATAATGAGCAGTTCTTC; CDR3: CASSPHGRDNEQFF
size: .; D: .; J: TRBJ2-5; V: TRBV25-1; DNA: TGTGCCAGCAGTGCCGGGGACACCCAAGAGACCCAGTACTTC; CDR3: CASSAGDTQETQYF
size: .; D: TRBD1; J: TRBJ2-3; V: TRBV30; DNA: TGTGCCTGGATGGGACAGGGACTAAAATATACGCAGTATTTT; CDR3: CAWMGQGLKYTQYF
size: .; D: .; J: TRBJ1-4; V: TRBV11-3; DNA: TGTGCCAGCAGCTTAGGCAGGACTAATGAAAAACTGTTTTTT; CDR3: CASSLGRTNEKLFF